Reported below is one TCR beta chain. Its binding antigen is unknown. No much larger clone exists at a distance of one base, and base qualities are not known. The record originates from a study of blood T cell repertoires in COVID-19 (TCRdb year 2020). Broadly, across the study: Samples covering the acute and convalescent phases of COVID-19 were provided by collaborators in the United States, Italy and Spain. The material from the prospective study consisted of cDNA or gDNA derived from T cells, B-cell-depleted T cells, or PBMCs. Deeply sampled blood TCRbeta repertoires from subjects exposed to, actively infected with, or recovered from COVID-19 were included in the dataset. A freely available public database, intended as a resource for researchers studying the immune response to SARS-CoV-2, is where the repertoires were released. Samples came from the ongoing ImmuneRACE study (first 160 participants) plus 1,254 subjects from 6 global collaborators. Nearly every sample came with metadata listing a de-identified subject ID, COVID-19 status, age in years and sex. HLA class I and class II types, where available, came from metadata supplied by the sample provider rather than from assay-based typing. The full study reports these points: The amount of clinical and demographic metadata varied by source and participant and was provided uncurated.

The immunoSEQ Assay, a bias-controlled multiplex PCR, was used to amplify TCRbeta CDR3 regions from genomic DNA. The authors' analysis ran thus. The number of nucleated cells in each sample was estimated from the amplification of reference gene primers within the assay. To quantify the absolute abundance of each unique TCRbeta CDR3 rearrangement, sequence reads were collapsed and filtered. For each sample, productive Simpson clonality was calculated as the square root of Simpson's diversity index over productive rearrangements. Not all clones reach the TCRdb copy of this immuneACCESS table, which keeps in-frame sequences only. Checked studies attribute under half of the gap to unresolved V genes and leave the rest unexplained. V and J calls and clone size are those listed in that table; D and trimming were worked out from the DNA. In this sample the table shows 160,000 or so clones, around four fifths of which occur a single time. Nearly 8% of the sample comes from the top ten.

Participants in the prospective study were aged roughly 18 to 100 years, lived in 24 United States geographic areas, and enrolled through a virtual design. In the prospective study, participants were assigned to cohorts based on the clinical history participants reported in a screening survey and a study questionnaire. Recovered participants in ImmuneRACE Cohort 3 were defined as having two consecutive negative NP/OP PCR tests, clearance from a healthcare professional, or resolution of symptoms. In the prospective study, whole blood, serum and a nasopharyngeal or oropharyngeal swab were collected from each participant by mobile phlebotomists. Participants in the prospective study had the option to provide additional blood draws and questionnaires over an approximately 2-month period. Before DNA extraction, blood samples from the prospective study were shipped at room temperature or frozen. Trimming accounts for 7 bases at V and 7 bases at J, while the number of junction bases matched to no gene is 12. The CDR3 runs 14 amino acids, cysteine and phenylalanine included. Only the CDR3 region is kept as DNA, spanning 42 bases read in frame from base 1. Looking up the germline V gene yields CDR1 MDHEN and CDR2 SYDVKM.

Sequenced input: PBMCs or T cells enriched from blood (not recorded which). Rearrangement joined TRBV28 to TRBJ2-7, and TRBD1 aligns with 8 junction nucleotides. The source is a woman in her forties or fifties who had recovered from COVID-19. The encoded CDR3 is CASNSDRAGLEQYF. At the DNA level, the sequence is TGTGCCAGCAACTCGGACAGGGCCGGCCTGGAGCAGTACTTC.